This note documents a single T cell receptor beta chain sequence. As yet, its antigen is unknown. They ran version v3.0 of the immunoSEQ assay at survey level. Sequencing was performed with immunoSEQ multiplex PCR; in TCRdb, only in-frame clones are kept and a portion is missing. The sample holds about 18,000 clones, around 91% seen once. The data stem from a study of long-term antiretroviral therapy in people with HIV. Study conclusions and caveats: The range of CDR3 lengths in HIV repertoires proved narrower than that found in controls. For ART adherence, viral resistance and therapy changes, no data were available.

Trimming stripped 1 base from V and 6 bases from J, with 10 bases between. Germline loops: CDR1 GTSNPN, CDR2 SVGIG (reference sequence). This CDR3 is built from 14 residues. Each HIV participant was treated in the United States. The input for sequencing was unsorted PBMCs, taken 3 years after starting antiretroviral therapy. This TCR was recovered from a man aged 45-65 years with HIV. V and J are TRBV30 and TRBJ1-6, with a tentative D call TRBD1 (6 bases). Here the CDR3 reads CAWSEDRGNSPLHF. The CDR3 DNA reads TGTGCCTGGAGTGAGGACAGAGGTAATTCACCCCTCCACTTT.